Presented here are 15 T cell receptor beta chains from one specimen sequenced in a study of T cell responses to AZD1222 COVID-19 vaccine. The data were produced by immunoSEQ multiplex PCR, yet TCRdb's version contains in-frame clones alone and is incomplete. Counted here are 130,000 to 150,000 clones, around 84% occurring once; the ten biggest clones make up 5% to 6%. Sample: peripheral blood, taken 28 days after the second AZD1222 dose. Source of these receptors: an adult who received the AZD1222 COVID-19 vaccine.

V gene TRBV7-9 combines with J gene TRBJ2-6, with 8 bases matching TRBD1. V lost 5 bases and J lost 0; bases outside the gene matches: 9. The V gene's germline CDR1 is SEHNR and CDR2 FQNEAQ (reference sequence). The CDR3 sequence is 18 residues long. Here the CDR3 DNA reads TGTGCCAGCAGCCCATGGGGGACAGGCGACTCTGGGGCCAACGTCCTGACTTTC. Its translation is CASSPWGTGDSGANVLTF.

The genes are TRBV9 and TRBJ2-1; D remains ambiguous. The CDR3 consists of 11 residues. V gave up 0 bases and J gave up 10 bases, with 5 bases separating them. Germline CDR1 is SGDLS and CDR2 is YYNGEE. The CDR3 region is CASSVEGEQFF. DNA of the CDR3: TGTGCCAGCAGCGTAGAGGGAGAGCAGTTCTTC.

In this sample, this clone turned up once. The chain couples TRBV18 to TRBJ2-7; D uncertain. From germline, CDR1 is KGHSH and CDR2 LQKENI. The CDR3 is 16 residues long. With 0 bases removed from V and 2 bases from J, the gap between germline ends came to 14 bases. The CDR3 protein is CASSPPKATPPYEQYF. In DNA, the CDR3 is TGTGCCAGCTCACCACCGAAGGCCACTCCTCCCTACGAGCAGTACTTC.

The rearrangement uses TRBV5-1 and TRBJ2-7; TRBD2 matches 10 bases. J gave up 6 bases and V 4 bases, and 10 bases lay outside the gene matches. The CDR3 length is 15 residues. CDR1 is SGHRS and CDR2 is YFSETQ in the germline V gene. CDR3 sequence reads: CASSPAAGGPGEQYF. CDR3 coding DNA: TGCGCCAGCAGCCCGGCAGCGGGAGGGCCGGGCGAGCAGTACTTC.

This chain links TRBV19 with TRBJ1-5; D unclear. Germline V CDR1 and CDR2: LNHDA, SQIVND (reference sequence). V lost 3 bases to trimming and J lost 4 bases, with 4 bases between them. The CDR3 covers 12 residues. In DNA form, the CDR3 reads TGTGCCAGTAGTATGTGGAATCAGCCCCAGCATTTT. It encodes CASSMWNQPQHF. The complete variable domain, with remaining parts taken from reference TRBV19 and TRBJ1-5, reads DGGITQSPKYLFRKEGQNVTLSCEQNLNHDAMYWYRQDPGQGLRLIYYSQIVNDFQKGDIAEGYSVSREKKESFPLTVTSAQKNPTAFYLCASSMWNQPQHFGDGTRLSIL.

This clone was seen just once. The rearrangement uses TRBV11-3 and TRBJ2-1, with 8 bases fitting TRBD2. There are 14 residues in the CDR3. In germline, CDR1 is SGHNT, CDR2 YENEEA. With 3 bases clipped from V and 7 bases from J, the junction kept 5 bases outside the gene matches. The CDR3 bases are TGTGCCAGCAGCTTTAGCGGGGATTTAAATGAGCAGTTCTTC. This sequence encodes CASSFSGDLNEQFF.

The chain couples TRBV5-1 to TRBJ1-1; no clear D gene. V was trimmed by 2 bases and J by 1 base, leaving 6 bases between them. CDR1 is SGHRS, CDR2 YFSETQ, per germline. This CDR3 contains 13 residues. The CDR3 reads CASSLRQNTEAFF. CDR3 nucleotides: TGCGCCAGCAGCTTACGACAGAACACTGAAGCTTTCTTT.

This chain uses TRBV4-1 with TRBJ2-7, with 10 bases aligning to TRBD2. CDR1 is MGHRA, CDR2 YSYEKL, per germline. The trim removed 4 bases at V and 0 bases at J, leaving 9 bases unmatched. The CDR3 runs 17 residues. Here the CDR3 reads CASSPLLLAGSSYEQYF. The CDR3 region has the DNA TGCGCCAGCAGCCCGCTATTACTAGCGGGGAGCTCCTACGAGCAGTACTTC.

The rearrangement joins TRBV11-3 to TRBJ1-2; 7 bases match TRBD1. This CDR3 is 16 amino acids long. V lost 4 bases and J lost 2; bases outside the gene matches: 10. Germline V gene lookup returns CDR1 SGHNT and CDR2 YENEEA. The CDR3 loop is CASSYPQGERNYGYTF. DNA of the CDR3: TGTGCCAGCAGCTATCCTCAGGGGGAAAGAAACTATGGCTACACCTTC.

This clone was seen a single time. The rearrangement joins TRBV7-8 to TRBJ2-1, with 8 bases aligning to TRBD2. CDR1 SGHVS and CDR2 FQNEAQ come from the germline V gene. With V trimmed by 5 bases and J by 2 bases, 8 bases remained unmatched. The CDR3 runs 16 residues. This chain's CDR3 is CASSPNSGTPYNEQFF. The CDR3 DNA reads as TGTGCCAGCAGCCCCAATAGCGGGACCCCCTACAATGAGCAGTTCTTC.

V usage is TRBV10-3 and J usage is TRBJ1-5; D is ambiguous. CDR1 and CDR2 from the germline V gene are ENHRY and SYGVKD. Trimming shortened V by 7 bases and J by 1 base, and 8 bases separated the two germline ends. This CDR3 is 13 amino acids long. The CDR3 DNA reads as TGTGCCATCAACGGCGGAAGCAATCAGCCCCAGCATTTT. This gives the protein CAINGGSNQPQHF.

The gene calls are TRBV5-1 and TRBJ1-6, with D unclear. V shed 5 bases and J shed 10 bases, with 22 bases lying between them. The CDR3 totals 16 residues. Germline V lookup: CDR1 SGHRS, CDR2 YFSETQ. CDR3 DNA: TGCGCCAGCAGTGATGGTAGTAGCGCTGGGAAATCACCCCTCCACTTT. It encodes CASSDGSSAGKSPLHF.

This chain uses TRBV19 with TRBJ2-1, with 7 nucleotides matching TRBD1. V was clipped by 1 base and J by 1 base; unmatched bases: 4. Germline lookup yields CDR1 LNHDA and CDR2 SQIVND (reference sequence). The CDR3 runs 16 residues. CDR3 protein: CASSIGTGGSYNEQFF. CDR3 nucleotides: TGTGCCAGTAGTATAGGGACAGGTGGGTCCTACAATGAGCAGTTCTTC.

The chain couples TRBV7-9 to TRBJ2-5; D possibly corresponds to TRBD2 (5 bases). The germline V gene has CDR1 SEHNR and CDR2 FQNEAQ (reference sequence). Trimming removed 3 bases from V and 7 bases from J, with 15 bases in between. CDR3 length: 14 amino acids. The CDR3 sequence is CASSFREDRGTQYF. The CDR3 nucleotides are TGTGCCAGCAGCTTCCGGGAAGACCGGGGGACCCAGTACTTC.

The chain uses TRBV15 and TRBJ1-5; D is ambiguous. The germline V gene encodes CDR1 LNHNV and CDR2 YYDKDF (reference sequence). The CDR3 length is 13 residues. V lost 6 bases to trimming and J lost 4 bases, with 10 bases between them. The CDR3 loop reads CATSMPANQPQHF. The CDR3, as DNA: TGTGCCACCAGTATGCCAGCGAATCAGCCCCAGCATTTT.